These T cell receptor beta chains were read from a single sample in a study of T cells in localized non-small cell lung cancer. Data came from immunoSEQ multiplex PCR; TCRdb stores just in-frame clones and leaves some out. Among tens of thousands of clones listed, about 88% were seen once. Specimen: peripheral blood, collected before any cancer treatment. These receptors all come from a woman between 18 and 49 years old with stage III lung adenocarcinoma. Both conserved end residues are part of each CDR3. A D gene is named only where the DNA matches it firmly. For some rows the clone size is stated as once, few or many, or as a class when expanded; others skip it.

cdr3_length,clone_size,v_call,j_call,d_call,cdr3_nt,cdr3_aa
12,.,TRBV2,TRBJ2-7,.,TGTGCCAGCAGCGCCGCCGCCTACGAGCAGTACTTC,CASSAAAYEQYF
13,.,TRBV7-3,TRBJ1-1,.,TGTGCCAGCACCAGGGACGGGAACACTGAAGCTTTCTTT,CASTRDGNTEAFF
17,.,TRBV9,TRBJ2-2,TRBD1,TGTGCCAGCAGCTACCACGGGACAGGGGGTCTTGTCGGGGAGCTGTTTTTT,CASSYHGTGGLVGELFF
15,.,TRBV19,TRBJ2-1,TRBD2,TGTGCCAGTAGTCCGGCCACTAGCGGGGACAATGAGCAGTTCTTC,CASSPATSGDNEQFF
15,.,TRBV11-2,TRBJ2-5,TRBD2,TGTGCCAGCAGCTTAGTCACTAGCGGGCGGGAGACCCAGTACTTC,CASSLVTSGRETQYF
13,.,TRBV27,TRBJ1-1,.,TGTGCCAGCAGTATCGGGATTCTTTCTAAAGCTTTCTTT,CASSIGILSKAFF
15,.,TRBV29-1,TRBJ1-4,.,TGCAGCGTTGTAAGGTCGGGGGCTGGGGGTGAAAAACTGTTTTTT,CSVVRSGAGGEKLFF
15,.,TRBV6-6,TRBJ2-1,.,TGTGCCACCAATCTGGGCCAAAGCTCCTACAATGAGCAGTTCTTC,CATNLGQSSYNEQFF
15,once,TRBV4-1,TRBJ2-1,.,TGCGCCAGCAGCCTTACGAGTCTGAACTACAATGAGCAGTTCTTC,CASSLTSLNYNEQFF
13,once,TRBV5-1,TRBJ1-1,.,TGCGCCAGCAGCTTGGGACTGAACACTGAAGCTTTCTTT,CASSLGLNTEAFF
12,.,TRBV6-1,TRBJ1-2,TRBD1,TGTGCCGCGCAGGGGGGCTTCTATGGCTACACCTTC,CAAQGGFYGYTF
14,.,TRBV5-6,TRBJ2-5,.,TGTGCCAGCAGGGGCCCCCGGGTCCAAGAGACCCAGTACTTC,CASRGPRVQETQYF
15,.,TRBV7-3,TRBJ2-2,.,TGTGCCAGCAGGTTAAAGGAGGGGATCACCGGGGAGCTGTTTTTT,CASRLKEGITGELFF
14,medium-sized,TRBV19,TRBJ2-2,.,TGTGCCACCCGGGACCGAGCTTTGACCGGGGAGCTGTTTTTT,CATRDRALTGELFF
15,.,TRBV7-2,TRBJ1-2,.,TGTGCCAGCAGTCCAATGGGGGGAGCTAACTATGGCTACACCTTC,CASSPMGGANYGYTF
18,.,TRBV5-8,TRBJ2-3,TRBD2,TGTGCCAGCAGCTTGGGGACTCTTAGCGGGGGGGCCCCAGATACGCAGTATTTT,CASSLGTLSGGAPDTQYF
16,.,TRBV9,TRBJ2-2,.,TGTGCCAGCAGAGCCTCAGCACAGGGTAACACCGGGGAGCTGTTTTTT,CASRASAQGNTGELFF
14,.,TRBV9,TRBJ1-5,.,TGTGCCAGCAGCCCCACTTATAGCAATCAGCCCCAGCATTTT,CASSPTYSNQPQHF
12,.,TRBV6-5,TRBJ1-2,.,TGTGCCAGCAAGGCAGGGGTGGATGGCTACACCTTC,CASKAGVDGYTF
15,medium-sized,TRBV6-5,TRBJ2-3,TRBD2,TGTGCCAGCAGGGCGGGACTAGCGGGAACAGATACGCAGTATTTT,CASRAGLAGTDTQYF
15,.,TRBV5-4,TRBJ1-2,.,TGTGCCAGCAGCCCCATTGGGAGCGGACGGTATGGCTACACCTTC,CASSPIGSGRYGYTF
17,.,TRBV5-4,TRBJ1-4,.,TGTGCCAGCAGCTTGGCAGCGACAGTGTCAACTAATGAAAAACTGTTTTTT,CASSLAATVSTNEKLFF
15,few,TRBV5-6,TRBJ1-6,TRBD1,TGTGCCAGCAGCTTGGCGACAGGGGTAAATTCACCCCTCCACTTT,CASSLATGVNSPLHF
13,.,TRBV7-2,TRBJ2-3,.,TGTGCCAGCAGCTTAGTGGGCACAGATACGCAGTATTTT,CASSLVGTDTQYF
15,.,TRBV9,TRBJ2-3,.,TGTGCCAGCAGCAAGGACAGGGCAGCGGGGGATACGCAGTATTTT,CASSKDRAAGDTQYF
14,.,TRBV19,TRBJ1-1,TRBD1,TGTGCCAGTAGTATGAGGGGCGGGACAGGGCGAGCTTTCTTT,CASSMRGGTGRAFF
14,.,TRBV6-1,TRBJ1-5,.,TGTGCCAGCAGTGTTGAGAATAGCAATCAGCCCCAGCATTTT,CASSVENSNQPQHF
15,.,TRBV7-2,TRBJ2-3,.,TGTGCCAGCAGCTTAGGTAGCGGTTTTACAGATACGCAGTATTTT,CASSLGSGFTDTQYF
15,.,TRBV5-5,TRBJ2-1,.,TGTGCCAGCAGCTTGGCAGGCGGGGCTAACAATGAGCAGTTCTTC,CASSLAGGANNEQFF
15,.,TRBV5-1,TRBJ1-2,.,TGCGCCAGCAGCTTGGCCATTGGCCTCAACTATGGCTACACCTTC,CASSLAIGLNYGYTF
15,.,TRBV7-2,TRBJ1-6,TRBD1,TGTGCCAGCAGCCTAACCGGGACAGGGACAGCACCCCTCCACTTT,CASSLTGTGTAPLHF
14,.,TRBV5-4,TRBJ1-1,TRBD1,TGTGCCAGCAGCCCCACAGGGGCGAACACTGAAGCTTTCTTT,CASSPTGANTEAFF
17,few,TRBV7-3,TRBJ2-1,TRBD1,TGTGCCAGCAGCCCCGGACAGGGGCCCTTCGGGGACAATGAGCAGTTCTTC,CASSPGQGPFGDNEQFF
13,.,TRBV10-2,TRBJ2-7,TRBD1,TGCGCCAGCAGCAAAGGACAGGGGCTCGAGCAGTACTTC,CASSKGQGLEQYF
15,.,TRBV6-1,TRBJ1-5,.,TGTGCCACCGCGAGAAAGACAGAAAGCAATCAGCCCCAGCATTTT,CATARKTESNQPQHF
15,.,TRBV6-5,TRBJ1-6,.,TGTGCCAGCAGTTTCTCCGGGGTCTATAATTCACCCCTCCACTTT,CASSFSGVYNSPLHF
12,.,TRBV5-5,TRBJ2-5,.,TGTGCCAGCAGCTTCGGCGGAGAGACCCAGTACTTC,CASSFGGETQYF
15,.,TRBV7-2,TRBJ2-3,TRBD2,TGTGCCAGCAGATCGGTTAGCGGGTACACAGATACGCAGTATTTT,CASRSVSGYTDTQYF
15,once,TRBV6-5,TRBJ2-7,TRBD1,TGTGCCAGCAGTTACACGGGACAGGGGCTCTACGAGCAGTACTTC,CASSYTGQGLYEQYF
13,.,TRBV6-1,TRBJ1-2,.,TGTGCCAGCAGTGAAGGTCCCGACGATGGCTACACCTTC,CASSEGPDDGYTF
14,.,TRBV5-7,TRBJ1-1,.,TGTGCCAGCAGCTTCTCAGATAAGAACACTGAAGCTTTCTTT,CASSFSDKNTEAFF
16,.,TRBV5-1,TRBJ2-1,.,TGCGCCAGCACGAGACAGCCAAGTCGAAGGGACAATGAGCAGTTCTTC,CASTRQPSRRDNEQFF
15,.,TRBV9,TRBJ1-6,TRBD1,TGTGCCAGCAGCGTAACCGGGACAGAGAATTCACCCCTCCACTTT,CASSVTGTENSPLHF
14,.,TRBV25-1,TRBJ2-5,.,TGTGCCAGCAGTGAGTTCGGCAGCCAAGAGACCCAGTACTTC,CASSEFGSQETQYF
18,.,TRBV18,TRBJ2-2,.,TGTGCCAGCTCACCACGAGGCGATTCGGCCGTGAACACCGGGGAGCTGTTTTTT,CASSPRGDSAVNTGELFF
16,.,TRBV7-8,TRBJ1-5,.,TGTGCCAGCAGCCTAGGACGGGGAGGTTCTCATCAGCCCCAGCATTTT,CASSLGRGGSHQPQHF
18,.,TRBV15,TRBJ2-1,.,TGTGCCACCAGCAGAGATTTGAGCGGGGGCCATCAGGGGGATGAGCAGTTCTTC,CATSRDLSGGHQGDEQFF
14,.,TRBV2,TRBJ2-5,.,TGTGCCAGCATCAACCCCGGGGTCGGAGGCGGCCAGTACTTC,CASINPGVGGGQYF
14,.,TRBV19,TRBJ1-5,.,TGTGCCAGTAGTATAAGTGGTAGCAATCAGCCCCAGCATTTT,CASSISGSNQPQHF
15,.,TRBV11-2,TRBJ2-1,.,TGTGCCAGCAGCCCTCGTGGCGGGACCGACAATGAGCAGTTCTTC,CASSPRGGTDNEQFF
17,.,TRBV7-2,TRBJ1-2,.,TGTGCCAGCAGCTTCCCTAGGGGGGAGGGGGGAGACTATGGCTACACCTTC,CASSFPRGEGGDYGYTF
16,.,TRBV9,TRBJ2-3,.,TGTGCCAGCAGCGTAGAGGGCGGGGGCCCGACAGATACGCAGTATTTT,CASSVEGGGPTDTQYF
13,.,TRBV5-6,TRBJ1-5,.,TGTGCCAGCAGCATGGACACGAATCAGCCCCAGCATTTT,CASSMDTNQPQHF
15,.,TRBV5-1,TRBJ1-5,.,TGCGCCAGCAGCCTGGGGCCAGGGGACCATCAGCCCCAGCATTTT,CASSLGPGDHQPQHF
11,.,TRBV30,TRBJ2-7,.,TGTGCCTGGAGTGTAGGTAACGAGCAGTACTTC,CAWSVGNEQYF
14,.,TRBV7-3,TRBJ2-3,TRBD2,TGTGCCAGCAGCATAGCGGGGGGGCGTAATACGCAGTATTTT,CASSIAGGRNTQYF
13,.,TRBV6-1,TRBJ2-7,TRBD1,TGTGCCAGCAGTGCAGGACAGGCGATCGAGCAGTACTTC,CASSAGQAIEQYF